This T cell receptor (beta chain) was retrieved from a study of T-cell memory formation after mild COVID-19 (dated by TCRdb to the early 2020s). For the wider study: Most TCR sequence clusters were specific to one of the two donors. In a couple of donors, T-cell clones that expanded and contracted after mild COVID-19 were followed by sequencing TCRalpha and TCRbeta repertoires longitudinally. Two young, previously healthy adult volunteers made up the cohort, one male and one female. General study outcomes and caveats: SARS-CoV-2 specificity was not confirmed for the second-wave clones peaking on day 37. Contracting CD4+ clones turned up mainly in the CM and EM memory subsets, whereas EMRA was where CD8+ clones were enriched. The study covered only a couple of mild cases, and larger cohorts including severe cases with pre-infection samples were considered necessary. From day 15 to 85, contracting clones showed balanced CD4/CD8 phenotypes, whereas a second wave of clones that expanded from day 15 to 37 leaned towards CD4+. Some responding clones were found in pre-infection memory, which suggests that pre-existing cross-reactive memory T cells took part in the SARS-CoV-2 response.

For CDR1 and CDR2, the germline V gene lists SNHLY and FYNNEI. The CDR3, cysteine through phenylalanine, is 11 amino acids long. Here the CDR3 DNA is all that survives: 33 bases in frame from base 1. As regards this clonotype: Its antigen specificity is not known. A read error may account for a junction end that differs from germline.

Ficoll-Paque density gradient centrifugation was used to isolate PBMCs. Instrument on record: Illumina NovaSeq 6000. cDNA libraries for TCRalpha and TCRbeta were prepared by 5'RACE using constant-segment primers, with sample barcodes and unique molecular identifiers added. RNA was extracted from every sample with Trizol reagent. Amplification of the libraries took two PCR steps, and the second step added a second sample barcode plus Illumina TruSeq adapters. The libraries were sequenced on an Illumina NovaSeq using 2 x 150 bp paired-end reads. Per the original workflow: The reads were demultiplexed and collapsed into UMI-guided consensus sequences using migec v1.2.7. With mixcr v2.1.11, UMI consensuses were aligned to TRA and TRB V and J templates and assembled into clonotypes. A clonotype was counted as expanded or contracted only when both edgeR and NoisET called the clonotype significant, with the noise models trained on biological replicates. edgeR calls used a false discovery rate-adjusted p below 0.01 and a log2 fold-change threshold of 1. As an exploratory analysis of dynamics, PCA with hierarchical clustering was applied to max-normalized trajectories of the 1000 most abundant clonotypes. Each responding clone was given a CD4 or CD8 phenotype based on the CD4+ and CD8+ repertoires, which had been sequenced separately. TCRdb cleaned the public reads at Q25 with fastp, built clones with MiXCR and kept in-frame beta chains. One record per CDR3 amino acid sequence lists the most common genes and DNA. In this record, the V and J calls reflect TCRdb's handling and not the investigators' own analysis. The sample table holds around 200,000 distinct CDR3 sequences, of which around 25% were seen once. The ten most abundant clones make up 9.5% to 12% of the sample.

Specimen: PBMCs or a T cell subset sorted from them (not recorded which). This receptor was obtained from an adult woman who had mild COVID-19 (a few samples of this study predate the infection). The sample titles of this study are shuffled in the database, so cell type and time point are left out; the donor was told from shared clones. The chain employs TRBV2 and TRBJ1-1; the D segment cannot be called with confidence. The CDR3 amino acid sequence is: CASRPATGAFF. Read as DNA, the sequence is TGTGCATCGAGACCGGCCACTGGAGCTTTCTTT.